Below, one T cell receptor beta chain is given with its context. Germline CDR1 ENHRY, CDR2 SYGVKD. This CDR3 is built from 15 residues. V shed 10 bases and J 4 bases; nucleotides not matched to a gene: 9. This sample is part of a study of blood T cell repertoires in COVID-19. Per the study methods: Counts of nucleated cells, estimated from reference gene primer amplification, were obtained. TCRdb's copy holds only in-frame clones and misses some; the assay was immunoSEQ multiplex PCR. The V and J calls and the clone size are those of that table, but D and trimming were determined from the DNA. Among about 250,000 clones, about 79% were seen once, and the ten largest hold about 9.6%.

The sequencing sample was made of peripheral blood. The source is a man older than 75 with acute or convalescent COVID-19. The chain is built from TRBV10-3 and TRBJ2-2; 10 nucleotides line up with TRBD1. DNA of the CDR3: TGTGCCAGCCGTCCGGGACAGGGGATCACCGGGGAGCTGTTTTTT. Protein: CASRPGQGITGELFF.